This passage covers 11 T cell receptor beta chains from one sample sequenced in a study of blood T cell repertoires in COVID-19. Only in-frame clones appear in the TCRdb table, and some are missing; sequencing was by immunoSEQ multiplex PCR. This sample has approximately 290,000 clones, with around 90% found just once. The sequencing input was PBMCs or T cells enriched from blood (not recorded which). The source is a woman under 40 who had recovered from COVID-19.

The V call is TRBV27, the J call TRBJ1-2; 10 bases fit TRBD1. Germline V lookup: CDR1 MNHEY, CDR2 SMNVEV (reference sequence). The length of the CDR3 is 14 residues. Germline trimming cut 7 bases from V and 2 bases from J; bases unmatched to any gene: 4. The CDR3 DNA is TGTGCCAGCAAACCGGGACAGGGGAACTATGGCTACACCTTC. As protein: CASKPGQGNYGYTF.

V usage is TRBV6-5 and J usage is TRBJ2-5; 10 nucleotides line up with TRBD2. The germline V gene has CDR1 MNHEY and CDR2 SVGAGI. J lost 3 bases, V lost 6 bases, and 4 bases had no gene match. This CDR3 contains 14 residues. The CDR3 DNA sequence: TGTGCCAGCAGAGGACTAGCGGTGGAAGAGACCCAGTACTTC. Translation: CASRGLAVEETQYF.

The chain recombines TRBV29-1 with TRBJ2-3; 7 nucleotides line up with TRBD1. CDR1 is SQVTM and CDR2 is ANQGSEA in the germline V gene. The CDR3 consists of 14 residues. With 7 bases clipped from V and 0 bases from J, the junction kept 7 bases outside the gene matches. The CDR3 spells CSARDRRSTDTQYF. CDR3 DNA sequence: TGCAGCGCTAGGGACAGAAGGAGCACAGATACGCAGTATTTT.

The gene calls are TRBV5-1 and TRBJ2-5; the D is unclear. CDR1 and CDR2 (germline): SGHRS, YFSETQ. V lost 6 bases and J 4 bases, leaving 19 bases between the germline ends. The CDR3 contains 15 residues. The CDR3 region has the DNA TGCGCCAGCAACATGAGGCTACCTATCTCAGAGACCCAGTACTTC. This sequence encodes CASNMRLPISETQYF.

The CDR3 DNA reads as TGTGCCAGCAGTGAGGACAGAGGAAACTATGGCTACACCTTC. This gives the protein CASSEDRGNYGYTF. The chain uses TRBV6-1 and TRBJ1-2; D may be TRBD1 (6 bases). The germline gives CDR1 MNHNS, CDR2 SASEGT. The CDR3 length is 14 residues. Between the trimmed V and J ends, which lost 3 bases and 2 bases, there was a span of 10 bases.

The J gene is TRBJ2-7, the V gene TRBV20-1, with D unclear. CDR1 and CDR2 from the germline V gene are DFQATT and SNEGSKA (reference sequence). V dropped 3 bases and J dropped 2 bases, with 8 bases sitting between them. The CDR3 runs to 12 residues. CDR3 loop: CSASKSTYEQYF. Here the CDR3 DNA reads TGCAGTGCTAGTAAGTCTACCTACGAGCAGTACTTC.

This chain's CDR3 is CASSQQTGRLGGYTF. CDR3 coding DNA: TGCGCCAGCAGCCAACAGACAGGGAGGTTGGGTGGCTACACCTTC. V gene TRBV4-1 combines with J gene TRBJ1-2; 7 positions match TRBD1. The CDR3 runs 15 residues. J gave up 7 bases and V 2 bases, and 10 bases lay outside the gene matches. Germline V CDR1 and CDR2: MGHRA, YSYEKL.

The chain recombines TRBV18 with TRBJ2-2, with D maybe TRBD2 (5 bases). The CDR3 covers 16 residues. Germline CDR1 is KGHSH and CDR2 is LQKENI. Trimming cost V 3 bases and J 2 bases, with 13 bases left between them. Here the CDR3 reads CASSPRDRENTGELFF. The CDR3 region has the DNA TGTGCCAGCTCACCTAGAGACCGGGAAAACACCGGGGAGCTGTTTTTT.

The count of this clone is one. The V and J genes are TRBV5-1 and TRBJ1-1; TRBD1 matches at 7 bases. V dropped 3 bases and J dropped 4; count of bases not matched to a gene: 3. CDR1 SGHRS and CDR2 YFSETQ come from the germline V gene. The CDR3 extends over 13 amino acids. The DNA for the CDR3 is TGCGCCAGCAGCTCAACAGGGGTCACTGAAGCTTTCTTT. This sequence encodes CASSSTGVTEAFF.

V and J are TRBV9 and TRBJ2-1, with D possibly being TRBD2 (5 bases). CDR3 length: 16 residues. Germline V gene sequence: CDR1 SGDLS, CDR2 YYNGEE. Trimming removed 3 bases at V and 5 bases at J, with 18 bases between. CDR3 nucleotide sequence: TGTGCCAGCAGCGCCAGTAGGGAGTCTTGGAACAATGAGCAGTTCTTC. Protein sequence: CASSASRESWNNEQFF.

The chain recombines TRBV7-6 with TRBJ2-1, with 14 bases matching TRBD2. The V and J ends lost 5 bases and 8 bases, in that order; junction bases with no gene match: 11. The CDR3 length is 17 residues. Germline CDR1 and CDR2: SGHVS and FNYEAQ. The CDR3 reads CASSPKRGTSGSHEQFF. The CDR3 DNA sequence: TGTGCCAGCAGCCCCAAAAGGGGGACTAGCGGGAGTCATGAGCAGTTCTTC.